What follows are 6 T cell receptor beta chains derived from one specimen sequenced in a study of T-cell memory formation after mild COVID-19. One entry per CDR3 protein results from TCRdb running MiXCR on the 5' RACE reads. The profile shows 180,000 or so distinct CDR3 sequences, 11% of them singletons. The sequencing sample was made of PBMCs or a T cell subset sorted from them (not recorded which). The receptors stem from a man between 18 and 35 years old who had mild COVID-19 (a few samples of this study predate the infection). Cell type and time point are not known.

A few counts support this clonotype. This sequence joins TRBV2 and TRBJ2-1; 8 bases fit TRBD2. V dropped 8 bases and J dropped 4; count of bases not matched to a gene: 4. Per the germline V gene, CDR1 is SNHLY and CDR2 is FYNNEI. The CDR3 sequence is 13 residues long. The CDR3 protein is CASLPSGYNEQFF. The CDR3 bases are TGTGCCAGCCTCCCTAGCGGGTACAATGAGCAGTTCTTC.

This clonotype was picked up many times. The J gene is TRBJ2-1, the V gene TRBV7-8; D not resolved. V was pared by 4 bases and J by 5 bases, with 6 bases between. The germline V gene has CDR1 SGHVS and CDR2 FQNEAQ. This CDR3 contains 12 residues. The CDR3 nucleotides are TGTGCCAGCAGCTCCTTTAACAATGAGCAGTTCTTC. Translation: CASSSFNNEQFF.

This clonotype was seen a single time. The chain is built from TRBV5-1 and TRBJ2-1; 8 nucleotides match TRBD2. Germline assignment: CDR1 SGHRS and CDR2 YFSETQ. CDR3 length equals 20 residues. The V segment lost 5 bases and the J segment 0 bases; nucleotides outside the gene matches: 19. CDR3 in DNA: TGCGCCAGCAGGCCCGCCCCCTCAGCGGGGGTTAGGAGCTCCTACAATGAGCAGTTCTTC. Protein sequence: CASRPAPSAGVRSSYNEQFF.

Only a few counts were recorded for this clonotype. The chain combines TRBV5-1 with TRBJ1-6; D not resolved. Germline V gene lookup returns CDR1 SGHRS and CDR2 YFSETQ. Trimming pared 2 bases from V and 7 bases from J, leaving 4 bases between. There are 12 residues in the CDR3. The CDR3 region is CASSFGNSPLHF. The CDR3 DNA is TGCGCCAGCAGCTTCGGGAATTCACCCCTCCACTTT.

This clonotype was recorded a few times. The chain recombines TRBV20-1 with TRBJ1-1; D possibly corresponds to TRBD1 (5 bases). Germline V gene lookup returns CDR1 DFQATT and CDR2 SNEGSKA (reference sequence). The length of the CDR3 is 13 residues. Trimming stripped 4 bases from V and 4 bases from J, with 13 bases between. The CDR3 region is CSATGGLGTEAFF. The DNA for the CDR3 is TGCAGTGCTACGGGGGGGTTGGGCACTGAAGCTTTCTTT.

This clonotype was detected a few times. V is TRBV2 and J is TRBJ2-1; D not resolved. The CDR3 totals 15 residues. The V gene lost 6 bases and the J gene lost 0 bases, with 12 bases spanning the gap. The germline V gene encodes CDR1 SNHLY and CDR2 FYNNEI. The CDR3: CASRRERSSYNEQFF. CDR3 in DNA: TGTGCCAGCAGAAGAGAGCGCAGCTCCTACAATGAGCAGTTCTTC.